A single T cell receptor beta chain is shown here with its context. The target antigen is unknown. A J-beta primer mix and a sample-barcoded 5' primer were used in a second PCR of about 7 to 11 cycles. TCRdb itself ran the 5' RACE reads through MiXCR, one entry per CDR3 protein. The sample lists some 800,000 distinct CDR3 sequences; under 45% were seen once. The data derive from a study of blood T cells in healthy people across ages. Study-wide findings and caveats: Higher diversity and more naive CD4+ cells were features of long-lived donors, compared to aged donors. Percentage of naive T cells showed a strong correlation with TCR beta diversity. Estimates based on one million T cells were treated as lower bounds.

Collection of 9 to 10 milliliters of peripheral blood was performed for each donor. The germline CDR1 and CDR2 sequences are MNHEY and SVGAGI. V lost 3 bases and J 4 bases, leaving 16 bases between the germline ends. This CDR3 spans 15 amino acids. The sequence was obtained from a man between 60 and 70 years old in good health. The sequencing input was blood. The chain couples TRBV6-5 to TRBJ2-7; D not resolved. CDR3 in amino acids: CASSYKRVSIYEQYF. The CDR3 region has the DNA TGTGCCAGCAGTTATAAACGGGTCTCGATATACGAGCAGTACTTC.